These 21 T cell receptor beta chains were all obtained from the same sample, sequenced in a study of beta chain features in type 1 diabetes. Investigators reverse transcribed all isolated RNA, so they sequenced expressed TCRB transcripts. Here immunoSEQ multiplex PCR was the method, and the copy in TCRdb shows in-frame clones only, minus some. Counted here are about 700,000 clones, roughly 13% occurring once; the ten biggest clones make up less than 0.025%. For these TCRs, the target antigens are not known. The study's findings and limits: In every one of the four CD4+ subsets, TCRB CDR3s were moderately but significantly shorter in Type 1 diabetes patients.

Material for sequencing was naive CD4+ T cells from blood. The receptors come from a man aged 18 to 29 with type 1 diabetes.

This clone was detected only a few times. The chain recombines TRBV7-3 with TRBJ2-1; 8 nucleotides line up with TRBD1. V was clipped by 3 bases and J by 5 bases; unmatched bases: 9. The CDR3 is 16 residues long. Germline lookup yields CDR1 SGHTA and CDR2 FQGTGA. The CDR3 protein is CASSFQPGQGHNEQFF. CDR3 in DNA: TGTGCCAGCAGCTTCCAGCCCGGACAGGGCCACAATGAGCAGTTCTTC.

Only a few counts were recorded for this clone. The J gene is TRBJ1-6, the V gene TRBV6-5, with D possibly being TRBD1 (6 bases). The CDR3 runs to 16 residues. Trimming stripped 2 bases from V and 3 bases from J, with 11 bases between. Germline V CDR1 and CDR2: MNHEY, SVGAGI. CDR3 residues: CASSYGGAGYNSPLHF. The DNA for the CDR3 is TGTGCCAGCAGTTACGGGGGCGCGGGCTATAATTCACCCCTCCACTTT.

This clone was seen a few times. One end of the junction varies from germline; a read error may be responsible. CDR3 in DNA: TGTACCAGCGGGGGGGCACCCCTATACAATGAGCAGTTCTTC. Its protein product is CTSGGAPLYNEQFF. This chain uses TRBV6-5 with TRBJ2-1; 10 nucleotides match TRBD2. The germline gives CDR1 MNHEY, CDR2 SVGAGI. This CDR3 is built from 14 residues.

This rearrangement joins TRBV2 to TRBJ1-3; D call uncertain. Germline lookup yields CDR1 SNHLY and CDR2 FYNNEI. The V end was cut by 8 bases, the J end by 4 bases, with 9 bases between. There are 12 residues in the CDR3. The CDR3 loop reads CASEEGGNTIYF. CDR3 sequence (DNA): TGTGCCAGCGAGGAAGGAGGAAACACCATATATTTT. Full variable domain (missing parts from reference TRBV2 and TRBJ1-3): EPEVTQTPSHQVTQMGQEVILRCVPISNHLYFYWYRQILGQKVEFLVSFYNNEISEKSEIFDDQFSVERPDGSNFTLKIRSTKLEDSAMYFCASEEGGNTIYFGEGSWLTVV.

The chain joins TRBV5-1 to TRBJ2-4, with TRBD1 as a possible D gene (5 bases). The CDR3 length is 18 residues. Trimming removed 4 bases from V and 3 bases from J, with 23 bases in between. From germline, CDR1 is SGHRS and CDR2 YFSETQ. CDR3: CASSEDTANGDGKNIQYF. DNA for the CDR3: TGCGCCAGCAGCGAGGACACCGCTAACGGTGATGGCAAAAACATTCAGTACTTC.

Comment on this clone: Other DNA sequences in this sample translate to the same CDR3. The chain couples TRBV7-6 to TRBJ2-1, with D uncertain. Germline CDR1 reads SGHVS; CDR2 reads FNYEAQ. The CDR3 is 13 amino acids. V dropped 1 base and J dropped 5 bases, with 6 bases sitting between them. CDR3 in DNA: TGTGCCAGCAGCTTAGACTGGAACAATGAGCAGTTCTTC. Translation: CASSLDWNNEQFF.

This clone was detected a few times. V gene TRBV28 combines with J gene TRBJ1-2, with D maybe TRBD1 (5 bases). The CDR3 has 13 amino acids. Germline CDR1 is MDHEN and CDR2 is SYDVKM. V was shortened by 3 bases and J by 4 bases, with 9 bases between the two germline ends. The CDR3 loop reads CASSFAGRYGYTF. In nucleotides, the CDR3 is TGTGCCAGCAGTTTCGCAGGGCGCTATGGCTACACCTTC.

This clone has only a few counts. The V gene is TRBV29-1, the J gene TRBJ2-1, with TRBD1 identical over 9 bases. Germline V lookup: CDR1 SQVTM, CDR2 ANQGSEA. This CDR3 is 14 amino acids long. J gave up 7 bases and V 6 bases, and 10 bases lay outside the gene matches. The CDR3 is CSVIRGQGSNEQFF. As DNA, the CDR3 is TGCAGCGTCATCCGGGGACAGGGTAGTAATGAGCAGTTCTTC.

This chain uses TRBV5-1 with TRBJ2-5; tentative D call: TRBD1 (6 bases). The CDR3 length is 12 residues. V dropped 5 bases and J dropped 5 bases, with 10 bases sitting between them. The germline V gene encodes CDR1 SGHRS and CDR2 YFSETQ. The CDR3 spells CASSPGAETQYF. In DNA, the CDR3 is TGCGCCAGCAGTCCAGGGGCCGAGACCCAGTACTTC.

This clone was counted only a few times. The chain uses TRBV5-4 and TRBJ2-3; D ambiguous. Looked up from germline, CDR1 is SGHNT and CDR2 is YYREEE (reference sequence). V lost 0 bases to trimming and J lost 1 base, with 9 bases between them. The CDR3 covers 15 residues. The DNA of the CDR3 is TGTGCCAGCAGCTTGGGAACAGAACGCACAGATACGCAGTATTTT. This codes for CASSLGTERTDTQYF. The whole variable domain, filled in from reference TRBV5-4 and TRBJ2-3, reads ETGVTQSPTHLIKTRGQQVTLRCSSQSGHNTVSWYQQALGQGPQFIFQYYREEENGRGNFPPRFSGLQFPNYSSELNVNALELDDSALYLCASSLGTERTDTQYFGPGTRLTVL.

This clone occurred a few times. Within the sample, other DNA sequences also encode this same CDR3. The chain carries TRBV18 and TRBJ2-2; TRBD1 might be the D (6 bases). The CDR3 has 15 amino acids. Germline CDR1 and CDR2: KGHSH and LQKENI. V shed 5 bases and J shed 2 bases, with 12 bases lying between them. CDR3 residues: CASSSRQDNTGELFF. CDR3 nucleotide sequence: TGTGCCAGCTCATCTCGACAGGATAACACCGGGGAGCTGTTTTTT.

This clone was detected a few times. The V gene is TRBV5-1, the J gene TRBJ2-2; no definite D call. Germline-derived CDR1 and CDR2 are SGHRS and YFSETQ. There are 15 residues in the CDR3. With 4 bases removed from V and 0 bases from J, the gap between germline ends came to 10 bases. CDR3 region: CASSVGGSNTGELFF. As DNA, the CDR3 is TGCGCCAGCAGCGTTGGTGGATCGAACACCGGGGAGCTGTTTTTT.

J is TRBJ1-2 and V is TRBV4-1, with unresolved D. V was cut by 5 bases and J by 5 bases, with 9 bases left in between. This CDR3 is 12 amino acids long. CDR1 and CDR2 from the germline V gene are MGHRA and YSYEKL. This chain's CDR3 is CASSSQQYGYTF. The CDR3 bases are TGCGCCAGCAGCTCCCAGCAGTATGGCTACACCTTC.

This clone came up a few times. The chain couples TRBV29-1 to TRBJ2-5; the D is unclear. The CDR3 consists of 14 residues. The germline gives CDR1 SQVTM, CDR2 ANQGSEA. Trimming removed 2 bases from V and 2 bases from J, with 12 bases in between. CDR3 amino acids: CSVERQESQETQYF. The CDR3 DNA is TGCAGCGTTGAAAGGCAGGAATCTCAAGAGACCCAGTACTTC. Combining the CDR3 with reference TRBV29-1 and TRBJ2-5 gives the whole variable domain SAVISQKPSRDICQRGTSLTIQCQVDSQVTMMFWYRQQPGQSLTLIATANQGSEATYESGFVIDKFPISRPNLTFSTLTVSNMSPEDSSIYLCSVERQESQETQYFGPGTRLLVL.

The CDR3 is CAISAAGGQETQYF. In nucleotides, the CDR3 is TGTGCCATCAGTGCAGCGGGGGGCCAAGAGACCCAGTACTTC. This sequence joins TRBV10-3 and TRBJ2-5; TRBD2 agrees at 9 bases. The CDR3 runs to 14 residues. Looked up from germline, CDR1 is ENHRY and CDR2 is SYGVKD. J lost 1 base, V lost 4 bases, and 1 base had no gene match.

The chain uses TRBV19 and TRBJ2-6, with TRBD1 matching 10 bases. The trim removed 2 bases at V and 10 bases at J, leaving 2 bases unmatched. CDR3 size: 14 residues. Germline CDR1 is LNHDA and CDR2 is SQIVND (reference sequence). DNA for the CDR3: TGTGCCAGTAGTATACCGGGACAGGGGAACGTCCTGACTTTC. Translation gives CASSIPGQGNVLTF.

This clone was seen only once. The chain employs TRBV12-5 and TRBJ1-2; D is perhaps TRBD1 (5 bases). The V gene's germline CDR1 is LGHNT and CDR2 FRNRAP. The CDR3 loop spans 12 amino acids. Between the trimmed V and J ends, which lost 2 bases and 13 bases, there was a span of 14 bases. CDR3 sequence: CASGLPRGTGTF. The CDR3 DNA sequence: TGTGCTAGTGGTTTGCCCCGGGGGACGGGCACCTTC.

This clone was seen a handful of times. The chain employs TRBV4-1 and TRBJ2-1, with TRBD2 matching over 10 bases. With V trimmed by 7 bases and J by 7 bases, 10 bases remained unmatched. The V gene's germline CDR1 is MGHRA and CDR2 YSYEKL. The CDR3 totals 15 residues. The CDR3: CASNRAGGPSNEQFF. Written as DNA, the CDR3 is TGCGCCAGCAACCGAGCGGGGGGGCCTAGTAATGAGCAGTTCTTC.

CDR3 nucleotides: TGTGCCAGCAGTCGCTCTGAGGGGAAACACTCACCCCTCCACTTT. It specifies CASSRSEGKHSPLHF. This sequence joins TRBV6-6 and TRBJ1-6; a possible D gene is TRBD1 (5 bases). V was shortened by 5 bases and J by 10 bases, with 18 bases between the two germline ends. The CDR3 is 15 residues long. The germline CDR1 and CDR2 sequences are MNHNY and SVGAGI (reference sequence).

This clone appeared a few times. V and J are TRBV9 and TRBJ2-1; D unresolved. The CDR3 runs 16 residues. The V gene's germline CDR1 is SGDLS and CDR2 YYNGEE. The V and J ends lost 3 bases and 0 bases respectively, with 13 bases between them. The CDR3 nucleotides are TGTGCCAGCAGCGCCTTCGGACCAGGCTCCTACAATGAGCAGTTCTTC. The encoded protein is CASSAFGPGSYNEQFF. The full variable domain, rest sourced from reference TRBV9 and TRBJ2-1, is DSGVTQTPKHLITATGQRVTLRCSPRSGDLSVYWYQQSLDQGLQFLIQYYNGEERAKGNILERFSAQQFPDLHSELNLSSLELGDSALYFCASSAFGPGSYNEQFFGPGTRLTVL.

The chain uses TRBV6-5 and TRBJ1-2; D might be TRBD1 (6 bases). Trimming left V 7 bases short and J 9 bases short, with 15 bases between. From germline, CDR1 is MNHEY and CDR2 SVGAGI. This CDR3 contains 12 residues. In nucleotides, the CDR3 is TGTGCCAGCATAGGGGCCCAGGGGAGCTACACCTTC. It specifies CASIGAQGSYTF.